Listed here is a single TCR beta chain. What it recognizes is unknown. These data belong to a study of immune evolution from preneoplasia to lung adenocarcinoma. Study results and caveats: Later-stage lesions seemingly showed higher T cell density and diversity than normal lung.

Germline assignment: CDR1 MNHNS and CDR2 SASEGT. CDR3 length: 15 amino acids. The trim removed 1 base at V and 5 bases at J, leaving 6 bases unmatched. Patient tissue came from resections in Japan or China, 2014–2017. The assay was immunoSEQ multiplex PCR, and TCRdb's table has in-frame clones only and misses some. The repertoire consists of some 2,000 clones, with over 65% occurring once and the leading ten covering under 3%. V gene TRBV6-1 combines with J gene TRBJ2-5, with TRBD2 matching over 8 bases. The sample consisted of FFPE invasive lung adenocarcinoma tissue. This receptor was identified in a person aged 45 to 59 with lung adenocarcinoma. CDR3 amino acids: CASSEDRAGGETQYF. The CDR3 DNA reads TGTGCCAGCAGTGAAGATCGGGCGGGGGGTGAGACCCAGTACTTC.